Each of the 9 T cell receptor beta chains below was sequenced from the same sample in a study of lymphopenia after photon versus proton radiotherapy. Profiling relied on immunoSEQ multiplex PCR, and the TCRdb table lists in-frame clones only, not all of them. The sample holds under 30,000 clones, roughly 87% seen once. The input for sequencing was peripheral blood, taken from a patient treated with proton-based radiotherapy. These receptors were collected from a woman in her fifties or sixties with cholangiocarcinoma. Some clones in this sample may be carry-over from other donors' samples.

J is TRBJ2-5 and V is TRBV19; tentatively, D is TRBD2 (5 bases). Trimming took 1 base from V and 6 from J, leaving 24 bases between them. Germline lookup yields CDR1 LNHDA and CDR2 SQIVND (reference sequence). The CDR3 sequence is 18 residues long. In nucleotides, the CDR3 is TGTGCCAGTAGTATAGTTGGACCGGGATTACCCGAAAAAAAGACCCAGTACTTC. It is translated as CASSIVGPGLPEKKTQYF.

This clone was picked up a small number of times. This chain links TRBV27 with TRBJ1-2; 7 bases match TRBD1. This CDR3 is built from 17 residues. Germline V gives CDR1 MNHEY, CDR2 SMNVEV (reference sequence). V was pared by 5 bases and J by 1 base, with 13 bases of the junction left unmatched. The CDR3 sequence is CASSPMGTADGNYGYTF. CDR3 DNA sequence: TGTGCCAGCAGTCCGATGGGGACAGCGGATGGTAACTATGGCTACACCTTC.

The chain is built from TRBV2 and TRBJ2-7, with a weak D call TRBD2 (6 bases). The CDR3 covers 15 residues. Per germline, CDR1 SNHLY and CDR2 FYNNEI. Trimming shortened V by 4 bases and J by 2 bases, and 15 bases separated the two germline ends. CDR3 sequence reads: CASSGDLLPAYEQYF. CDR3 nucleotides: TGTGCCAGCAGTGGGGACTTACTCCCCGCCTACGAGCAGTACTTC.

The rearrangement joins TRBV9 to TRBJ2-7, with D perhaps TRBD1 (5 bases). CDR3 size: 14 residues. Germline assignment: CDR1 SGDLS and CDR2 YYNGEE. V lost 4 bases to trimming and J lost 5 bases, with 16 bases between them. The CDR3 DNA reads as TGTGCCAGCAGCAGGGGCCAATATGGCGACGAGCAGTACTTC. Its translation is CASSRGQYGDEQYF.

The V call is TRBV7-9, the J call TRBJ1-1, with 7 bases aligning to TRBD1. Germline V gene sequence: CDR1 SEHNR, CDR2 FQNEAQ (reference sequence). Trimming removed 5 bases from V and 1 base from J; junction bases left unmatched: 4. The CDR3 has 14 residues. The CDR3 nucleotides read TGTGCCAGCAGCACTCGGACAGGGAACACTGAAGCTTTCTTT. Translated: CASSTRTGNTEAFF.

The V gene is TRBV19, the J gene TRBJ1-5; perhaps TRBD1 as D (6 bases). The CDR3 has 15 amino acids. V lost 0 bases, J lost 3 bases, and 9 bases lay in between. The germline CDR1 and CDR2 sequences are LNHDA and SQIVND (reference sequence). CDR3 protein: CASSIETGFNQPQHF. In DNA form, the CDR3 reads TGTGCCAGTAGTATAGAGACAGGATTCAATCAGCCCCAGCATTTT.

The rearrangement links TRBV11-2 to TRBJ1-3; the D gene is possibly TRBD1 (6 bases). V was trimmed by 5 bases and J by 2 bases, leaving 16 bases between them. The CDR3 covers 16 residues. Germline CDR1 is SGHAT and CDR2 is FQNNGV. CDR3 nucleotides: TGTGCCAGCAGCACTACACAGGGAGCCCCTGGAAACACCATATATTTT. The encoded protein is CASSTTQGAPGNTIYF.

V and J are TRBV25-1 and TRBJ2-1; TRBD2 agrees at 9 bases. This CDR3 is 17 amino acids long. Germline loops: CDR1 MGHDK, CDR2 SYGVNS. The ends lost 4 bases at V and 4 bases at J; junction bases unmatched: 11. The CDR3 nucleotides are TGTGCCAGCAGTGCCCTAGGGCGGGGGGGCTTTTACAATGAGCAGTTCTTC. Translated: CASSALGRGGFYNEQFF. The full variable domain, with the rest looked up from reference TRBV25-1 and TRBJ2-1, is EADIYQTPRYLVIGTGKKITLECSQTMGHDKMYWYQQDPGMELHLIHYSYGVNSTEKGDLSSESTVSRIRTEHFPLTLESARPSHTSQYLCASSALGRGGFYNEQFFGPGTRLTVL.

The V call is TRBV9, the J call TRBJ2-1, with no clear D. V was shortened by 0 bases and J by 0 bases, with 10 bases between the two germline ends. Germline loops: CDR1 SGDLS, CDR2 YYNGEE. This CDR3 has 16 amino acids. The CDR3: CASSVGGLSSYNEQFF. The CDR3 DNA reads as TGTGCCAGCAGCGTAGGCGGCTTGAGCTCCTACAATGAGCAGTTCTTC.